This is a list of T cell receptor beta chains from one sample in a study of vaccination and CD4 T cells after COVID-19. These TCRs' antigens remain unknown. TCRdb re-called the PCR reads through MiXCR, storing one row per CDR3 protein. The table shows approximately 5,000 distinct CDR3 sequences, with roughly 40% occurring only once. The sample comprised CD4+ T cells from blood, cultured in vitro. Receptor source: a human donor in good health. Each CDR3 is given with its conserved first and last residue. Fields, in order: V gene, J gene, D gene, clone size, CDR3 DNA, CDR3 protein. The D gene is left open where the match is weak. For some rows the clone size is stated as once, few or many, or as a class when expanded; others skip it.

V: TRBV6-1
J: TRBJ1-1
D: NA
size: NA
DNA: TGTGCCAGCTCCAAATCGGGGTTCCCGAACACTGAAGCTTTCTTT
CDR3: CASSKSGFPNTEAFF

V: TRBV24-1
J: TRBJ2-2
D: TRBD1
size: NA
DNA: TGTGCCACCGGTGACCCGGACAGGGCCGGGGAGCTGTTTTTT
CDR3: CATGDPDRAGELFF

V: TRBV27
J: TRBJ1-5
D: NA
size: NA
DNA: TGTGCCAGCAGTTTTGGAATGGATAGCAATCAGCCCCAGCATTTT
CDR3: CASSFGMDSNQPQHF

V: TRBV11-2
J: TRBJ2-7
D: TRBD1
size: NA
DNA: TGTGCCAGCAGCTCGACAGGGATGTACTACGAGCAGTACTTC
CDR3: CASSSTGMYYEQYF

V: TRBV20-1
J: TRBJ2-1
D: NA
size: few
DNA: TGCAGTGCTAGAGATCGGGGGGCAGGAAACAATGAGCAGTTCTTC
CDR3: CSARDRGAGNNEQFF

V: TRBV20-1
J: TRBJ2-5
D: TRBD2
size: few
DNA: TGCAGTGCTAGATTTGCGGGGGGTCGAGAGACCCAGTACTTC
CDR3: CSARFAGGRETQYF

V: TRBV20-1
J: TRBJ1-6
D: NA
size: NA
DNA: TGCAGTGCTAGCCCCGGGACCCATTCACCCCTCCACTTT
CDR3: CSASPGTHSPLHF

V: TRBV12-3/TRBV12-4
J: TRBJ1-6
D: NA
size: NA
DNA: TGTGCCAGCAGTTTGGTCTCGGATTCACCCCTCCACTTT
CDR3: CASSLVSDSPLHF

V: TRBV6-5
J: TRBJ1-1
D: TRBD1
size: few
DNA: TGTGCCAGCAGTTACGCCGGGACAGTTAGCGGTGTAGCTTTCTTT
CDR3: CASSYAGTVSGVAFF

V: TRBV7-3
J: TRBJ2-3
D: TRBD1
size: NA
DNA: TGTGCCAGCAGCCTGGGACAGGCGGCATTCACAGATACGCAGTATTTT
CDR3: CASSLGQAAFTDTQYF

V: TRBV3-1
J: TRBJ2-7
D: NA
size: medium-sized
DNA: TGTGCCAGCAGCCAGGTCCCCTACGAGCAGTACTTC
CDR3: CASSQVPYEQYF

V: TRBV6-1
J: TRBJ1-5
D: TRBD1
size: NA
DNA: TGTGCCAGCAGGGTCGGAACAGGGGCCTTAGGGCCCCAGCATTTT
CDR3: CASRVGTGALGPQHF

V: TRBV6-1
J: TRBJ1-1
D: NA
size: NA
DNA: TGTGCCAGCAGGTATGAGGTAAACACTGAAGCTTTCTTT
CDR3: CASRYEVNTEAFF

V: TRBV15
J: TRBJ2-3
D: NA
size: NA
DNA: TGTGCCACCAGGTACGGGAACACAGATACGCAGTATTTT
CDR3: CATRYGNTDTQYF

V: TRBV6-1
J: TRBJ1-5
D: TRBD1
size: NA
DNA: TGTGCCAGCAGCCTGACAGGGGTTCAGCCCCAGCATTTT
CDR3: CASSLTGVQPQHF

V: TRBV6-4
J: TRBJ2-3
D: TRBD2
size: NA
DNA: TGTGCCAGCCGGACTAGCGGGGGGGCCACAGATACGCAGTATTTT
CDR3: CASRTSGGATDTQYF

V: TRBV3-1
J: TRBJ1-1
D: NA
size: NA
DNA: TGTGCCAGCGGGGACAACTTCCAGAACACTGAAGCTTTCTTT
CDR3: CASGDNFQNTEAFF

V: TRBV6-2/TRBV6-3
J: TRBJ1-1
D: TRBD1
size: NA
DNA: TGTGCCAGCAGTCTTACCTCGACAGGGGTTGACACTGAAGCTTTCTTT
CDR3: CASSLTSTGVDTEAFF

V: TRBV5-6
J: TRBJ1-2
D: NA
size: NA
DNA: TGTGCCAGCAGCTCCTACTTGGGTCCCTATGGCTACACCTTC
CDR3: CASSSYLGPYGYTF

V: TRBV6-5
J: TRBJ2-5
D: TRBD2
size: few
DNA: TGTGCCAGCAGTTACCAACGGGGGGGCCGGGAGACCCAGTACTTC
CDR3: CASSYQRGGRETQYF

V: TRBV12-3/TRBV12-4
J: TRBJ1-2
D: TRBD1
size: once
DNA: TGTGCCAGCAAACCTCCGGGACAGGGGGAATATGGCTACACCTTC
CDR3: CASKPPGQGEYGYTF

V: TRBV19
J: TRBJ1-2
D: NA
size: few
DNA: TGTGCCAGTAGCATTACCGAATGGGGCTACACCTTC
CDR3: CASSITEWGYTF

V: TRBV9
J: TRBJ1-2
D: NA
size: NA
DNA: TGTGCCAGCAGCGTAGGGGATAACCCCTACTATGGCTACACCTTC
CDR3: CASSVGDNPYYGYTF

V: TRBV27
J: TRBJ1-5
D: NA
size: once
DNA: TGTGCCAGCAGAGGGCAGGGATGGGGACAGCCCCAGCATTTT
CDR3: CASRGQGWGQPQHF

V: TRBV19
J: TRBJ1-6
D: TRBD1
size: once
DNA: TGTGCCAGTAGTGTCACTTGGGACAGGGAGTCACCCCTCCACTTT
CDR3: CASSVTWDRESPLHF

V: TRBV5-6
J: TRBJ1-2
D: TRBD1
size: NA
DNA: TGTGCCAGCAGCACCGGGACAGCGTATGGCTACACCTTC
CDR3: CASSTGTAYGYTF

V: TRBV12-3/TRBV12-4
J: TRBJ1-1
D: NA
size: few
DNA: TGTGCCAGCAGTTTAGTCCTGGGGGCGAACACTGAAGCTTTCTTT
CDR3: CASSLVLGANTEAFF

V: TRBV6-1
J: TRBJ1-5
D: NA
size: NA
DNA: TGTGCCAGCAGTGAAATGGATCAGCCCCAGCATTTT
CDR3: CASSEMDQPQHF

V: TRBV6-4
J: TRBJ2-2
D: NA
size: NA
DNA: TGTGCCAGCAGTAAGACCCAGGACACAATGAACACCGGGGAGCTGTTTTTT
CDR3: CASSKTQDTMNTGELFF

V: TRBV2
J: TRBJ2-1
D: NA
size: once
DNA: TGTGCCAGCAGTGGGGATATATACAATGAGCAGTTCTTC
CDR3: CASSGDIYNEQFF

V: TRBV7-9
J: TRBJ1-6
D: NA
size: few
DNA: TGTGCCAGCAGCTTACATTCACCCCTCCACTTT
CDR3: CASSLHSPLHF

V: TRBV29-1
J: TRBJ1-2
D: NA
size: NA
DNA: TGCAGCGTCAACAGGGACGGAGGTGGCTACACCTTC
CDR3: CSVNRDGGGYTF

V: TRBV21-1
J: TRBJ1-1
D: NA
size: few
DNA: TGTGCCAGCAGCAAAGCGCCAACGAGGCCACCCTTTAACACTGAAGCTTTCTTT
CDR3: CASSKAPTRPPFNTEAFF

V: TRBV23-1
J: TRBJ2-1
D: NA
size: NA
DNA: TGCGCCAGCAGTCAGGGGATCTACAATGAGCAGTTCTTC
CDR3: CASSQGIYNEQFF

V: TRBV10-1
J: TRBJ1-1
D: NA
size: NA
DNA: TGCGCCAGCAGTGAGGCCATCGGTCCGAACACTGAAGCTTTCTTT
CDR3: CASSEAIGPNTEAFF

V: TRBV6-2/TRBV6-3
J: TRBJ1-3
D: NA
size: NA
DNA: TGTGCCAGCAGTTACCGTGACCGACAGAGAGGAAACACCATATATTTT
CDR3: CASSYRDRQRGNTIYF

V: TRBV27
J: TRBJ2-6
D: NA
size: NA
DNA: TGTGCCAGCAGTTTAGTCGGAGGTTCCGGGGCCAACGTCCTGACTTTC
CDR3: CASSLVGGSGANVLTF

V: TRBV2
J: TRBJ1-1
D: NA
size: NA
DNA: TGTGCCAGCAGTGAAGCGGTCTCAGGGAACACTGAAGCTTTCTTT
CDR3: CASSEAVSGNTEAFF

V: TRBV5-8
J: TRBJ1-2
D: TRBD1
size: NA
DNA: TGTGCCAGCGGACAGGGGTACGGCTATGGCTACACCTTC
CDR3: CASGQGYGYGYTF

V: TRBV21-1
J: TRBJ1-5
D: NA
size: few
DNA: TGTGCCAGCAGCAAAAGAGGAGGCCTCAATCAGCCCCAGCATTTT
CDR3: CASSKRGGLNQPQHF

V: TRBV5-8
J: TRBJ1-1
D: NA
size: NA
DNA: TGTGCCAGCAGCCCGGACACCCAAAAAGCTTTCTTT
CDR3: CASSPDTQKAFF

V: TRBV15
J: TRBJ1-2
D: NA
size: NA
DNA: TGTGCCACCGCGCCTGACAGGACCAACTATGGCTACACCTTC
CDR3: CATAPDRTNYGYTF

V: TRBV7-9
J: TRBJ2-3
D: TRBD1
size: NA
DNA: TGTGCCAGCAGCCCGGACAGGGGACAAGATACGCAGTATTTT
CDR3: CASSPDRGQDTQYF

V: TRBV20-1
J: TRBJ2-2
D: NA
size: few
DNA: TGCAGTGCGGAGGGGCCTGGGCGAGGGGAGCTGTTTTTT
CDR3: CSAEGPGRGELFF

V: TRBV6-1
J: TRBJ2-7
D: NA
size: NA
DNA: TGTGCCAGCAGTGAAAGGTACTACGAGCAGTACTTC
CDR3: CASSERYYEQYF

V: TRBV20-1
J: TRBJ1-3
D: NA
size: few
DNA: TGCAGTGCTTCTTACTCTGGAAACACCATATATTTT
CDR3: CSASYSGNTIYF

V: TRBV7-9
J: TRBJ1-2
D: NA
size: NA
DNA: TGTGCCAGCAGCTTCGGCCTAGGGTTGGGGTATGGCTACACCTTC
CDR3: CASSFGLGLGYGYTF

V: TRBV5-1
J: TRBJ1-6
D: TRBD1
size: few
DNA: TGCGCCAGCAGCGTCCGGACAGGAGGGGACTCACCCCTCCACTTT
CDR3: CASSVRTGGDSPLHF

V: TRBV6-1
J: TRBJ2-3
D: TRBD2
size: NA
DNA: TGTGCCAGCAGACTAATAGCGGGGGGGCCCACAGATACGCAGTATTTT
CDR3: CASRLIAGGPTDTQYF

V: TRBV25-1
J: TRBJ1-2
D: NA
size: NA
DNA: TGTGCCAGCAGTGAACCTCAGATGTATGGCTACACCTTC
CDR3: CASSEPQMYGYTF

V: TRBV7-3
J: TRBJ2-3
D: NA
size: NA
DNA: TGTGCCAGCAGCTCCCCCATGAGCACAGATACGCAGTATTTT
CDR3: CASSSPMSTDTQYF

V: TRBV7-3
J: TRBJ1-1
D: TRBD1
size: NA
DNA: TGTGCCAGCAGCCGCCTGACAGGGTCTGAAGCTTTCTTT
CDR3: CASSRLTGSEAFF

V: TRBV5-8
J: TRBJ2-7
D: NA
size: NA
DNA: TGTGCCAGCACCCTCCCCGGGTCAGATGACTACGAGCAGTACTTC
CDR3: CASTLPGSDDYEQYF

V: TRBV21-1
J: TRBJ1-2
D: NA
size: few
DNA: TGTGCCAGCAGCAAAGAGGCGGGGTATCGCCCGTTCGGCTACACCTTC
CDR3: CASSKEAGYRPFGYTF

V: TRBV6-5
J: TRBJ2-7
D: TRBD1
size: NA
DNA: TGTGCCAGCAGTTACAACAGGGGACCCTACGAGCAGTACTTC
CDR3: CASSYNRGPYEQYF